This T cell receptor beta chain was recovered during a study of T cell responses to AZD1222 COVID-19 vaccine. This CDR3 has 16 amino acids. CDR1 is GTSNPN, CDR2 SVGIG, per germline (reference sequence). Trimming removed 0 bases at V and 4 bases at J, with 16 bases between. Clones were read by immunoSEQ multiplex PCR, and TCRdb kept only the in-frame ones, dropping some. The data contain approximately 150,000 clones, approximately 87% of them singletons. The origin of this receptor is an adult who received the AZD1222 COVID-19 vaccine. The specimen comprised peripheral blood, sampled 28 days after the second AZD1222 dose. V gene TRBV30 combines with J gene TRBJ1-5, with D maybe TRBD1 (5 bases). The CDR3 is CAWSVTPGRDNQPQHF. The DNA for the CDR3 is TGTGCCTGGAGTGTAACCCCCGGCAGGGATAATCAGCCCCAGCATTTT.